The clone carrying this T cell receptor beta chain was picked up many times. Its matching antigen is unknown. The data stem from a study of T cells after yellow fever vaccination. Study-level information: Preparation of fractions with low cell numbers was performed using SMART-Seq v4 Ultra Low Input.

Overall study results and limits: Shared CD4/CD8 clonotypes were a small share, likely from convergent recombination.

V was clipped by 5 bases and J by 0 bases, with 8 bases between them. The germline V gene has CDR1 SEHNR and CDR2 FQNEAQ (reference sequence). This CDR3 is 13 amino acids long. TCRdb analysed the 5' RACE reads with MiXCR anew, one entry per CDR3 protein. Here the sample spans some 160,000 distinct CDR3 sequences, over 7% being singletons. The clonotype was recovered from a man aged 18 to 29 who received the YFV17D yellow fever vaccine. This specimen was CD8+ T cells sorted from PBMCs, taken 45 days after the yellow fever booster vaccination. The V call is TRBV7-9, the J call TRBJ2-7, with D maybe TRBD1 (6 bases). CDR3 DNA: TGTGCCAGCAGCAGGACAGTCTCCTACGAGCAGTACTTC. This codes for CASSRTVSYEQYF.